The entry that follows covers one T cell receptor beta chain sequence. Its antigen is as yet unknown. This sample is drawn from a study of T cells in narcolepsy. Clones were read by immunoSEQ multiplex PCR, and TCRdb kept only the in-frame ones, dropping some. Among tens of thousands of clones listed, 70% to 90% were seen once. Study conclusions and caveats: Same-patient CSF and blood CD4+ T cell clonotypes included HCRT-specific and TRIB2-specific autoreactive ones. In some patient and control memory CD4+ samples, autoreactive clones were absent.

Looked up from germline, CDR1 is SQVTM and CDR2 is ANQGSEA. Trimming cost V 3 bases and J 0 bases, with 9 bases left between them. The CDR3 contains 14 residues. The sample comprised CD45RA- memory CD4+ T cells from PBMCs. The chain employs TRBV29-1 and TRBJ2-1, with D possibly matching TRBD2 (5 bases). The source of this sequence is a human donor with narcolepsy. Written as DNA, the CDR3 is TGCAGCGTTGACAGACGGGGCTCCTACAATGAGCAGTTCTTC. Its translation is CSVDRRGSYNEQFF.